This T cell receptor (beta chain) was sequenced during a study of blood T cells in healthy people across ages. Sample donors were healthy Caucasian individuals that came from Russia, aged 6 to 90. Peripheral blood samples of around 9.5 milliliters were drawn from each donor. CDR1 is LGHNA and CDR2 is YNFKEQ in the germline V gene. Trimming stripped 1 base from V and 3 bases from J, with 6 bases between. This CDR3 region has 13 residues. This clonotype was seen a handful of times. The second PCR ran about 6 to 12 cycles with a sample-barcoded 5' primer and J-beta primers. The study obtained at least 2.5 million CDR3-containing paired-end reads from every sample. TCRdb recomputed calls from the 5' RACE reads with MiXCR, one row per CDR3 protein. The sample records about 650,000 distinct CDR3 sequences, approximately 29% being singletons.

The sample comprised blood. The gene calls are TRBV4-2 and TRBJ1-1; D is unclear. The receptor's source is a woman older than 75 in good health. The CDR3 sequence: CASSQVSYTEAFF. DNA for the CDR3: TGTGCCAGCAGCCAAGTGAGCTACACTGAAGCTTTCTTT.